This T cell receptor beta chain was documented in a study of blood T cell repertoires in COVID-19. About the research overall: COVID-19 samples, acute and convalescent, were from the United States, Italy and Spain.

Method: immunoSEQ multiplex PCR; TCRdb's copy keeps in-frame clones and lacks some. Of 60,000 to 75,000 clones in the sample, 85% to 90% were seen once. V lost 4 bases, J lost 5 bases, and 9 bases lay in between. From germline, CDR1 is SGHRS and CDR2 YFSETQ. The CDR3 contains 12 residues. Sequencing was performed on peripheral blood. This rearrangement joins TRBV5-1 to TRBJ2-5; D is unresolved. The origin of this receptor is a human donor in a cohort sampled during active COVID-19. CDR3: CASSPTMETQYF. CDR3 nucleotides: TGCGCCAGCAGCCCCACTATGGAGACCCAGTACTTC. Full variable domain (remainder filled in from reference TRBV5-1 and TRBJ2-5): KAGVTQTPRYLIKTRGQQVTLSCSPISGHRSVSWYQQTPGQGLQFLFEYFSETQRNKGNFPGRFSGRQFSNSRSEMNVSTLELGDSALYLCASSPTMETQYFGPGTRLLVL.